This T cell receptor (beta chain) was found in a study of T-cell reconstitution after alpha-beta-depleted transplantation in children. For TCRbeta, the library was prepared with unique molecular identifiers. TCRdb itself ran the PCR reads through MiXCR, one entry per CDR3 protein. The data show 700,000 to 950,000 distinct CDR3 sequences, about 16% seen once. The germline gives CDR1 MNHEY, CDR2 SVGAGI. CDR3 length: 16 amino acids. With 2 bases clipped from V and 6 bases from J, the junction kept 10 bases outside the gene matches. Study-level results: For some patients, TCRbeta diversity was high at day 60 because of recipient T cells and thymic progenitors that survived. There were reportedly several hundred expanded graft clones from which alpha-beta T cells came about two months after transplant. The authors attributed T-cell counts and diversity one year after transplant mostly to newly produced T cells.

Notes on this clonotype: Its antigen is not identified.

The TCR originated in a male patient under 18 who had a stem cell transplant for acute lymphoblastic leukemia, so the T cells may come from the graft donor. The chain combines TRBV6-5 with TRBJ2-7, with 10 nucleotides matching TRBD2. This specimen was PBMCs, mostly from graft donor cells, taken 360 days after TCRalphabeta/CD19-depleted stem cell transplant. In nucleotides, the CDR3 is TGTGCCAGCAGTTACGCCGAGAGAATAGCGGGAGGCGAGCAGTACTTC. Translation: CASSYAERIAGGEQYF.